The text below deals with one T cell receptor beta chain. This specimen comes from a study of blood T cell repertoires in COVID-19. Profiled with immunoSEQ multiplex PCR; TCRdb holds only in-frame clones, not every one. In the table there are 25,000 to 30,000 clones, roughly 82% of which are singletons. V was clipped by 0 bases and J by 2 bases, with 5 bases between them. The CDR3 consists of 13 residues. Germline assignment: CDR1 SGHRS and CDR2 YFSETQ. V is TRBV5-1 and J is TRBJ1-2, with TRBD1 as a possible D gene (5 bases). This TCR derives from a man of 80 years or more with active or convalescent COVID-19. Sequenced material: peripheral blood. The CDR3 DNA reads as TGCGCCAGCAGCTTGGGGGGCAACTATGGCTACACCTTC. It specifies CASSLGGNYGYTF. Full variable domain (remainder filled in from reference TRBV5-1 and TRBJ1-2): KAGVTQTPRYLIKTRGQQVTLSCSPISGHRSVSWYQQTPGQGLQFLFEYFSETQRNKGNFPGRFSGRQFSNSRSEMNVSTLELGDSALYLCASSLGGNYGYTFGSGTRLTVV.